Below are 22 T cell receptor beta chains sequenced from a single sample in a study of T cell responses to AZD1222 COVID-19 vaccine. Sequencing was performed with immunoSEQ multiplex PCR; in TCRdb, only in-frame clones are kept and a portion is missing. Among approximately 150,000 clones listed, around 94% were seen once. Sequencing used peripheral blood, obtained on day 0 of AZD1222 vaccination. The receptors originated from an adult in good health.

The V call is TRBV5-1, the J call TRBJ1-3, with TRBD1 matching 7 bases. Losses at the gene ends were 3 bases for V and 2 bases for J; bases not matched to a gene: 2. Germline-derived CDR1 and CDR2 are SGHRS and YFSETQ. The CDR3 contains 14 residues. In nucleotides, the CDR3 is TGCGCCAGCAGCTCGCAGGGGGCTGGAAACACCATATATTTT. Its translation is CASSSQGAGNTIYF.

This chain connects TRBV6-2 or TRBV6-3 to TRBJ1-4, with TRBD1 matching over 7 bases. V dropped 6 bases and J dropped 8; count of bases not matched to a gene: 15. Germline V gene sequence: CDR1 MNHEY, CDR2 SVGEGT. The CDR3 contains 16 residues. This CDR3 is CASSPDRAPGSEKLFF. The CDR3 DNA is TGTGCCAGCAGCCCCGACAGGGCCCCAGGGAGCGAAAAACTGTTTTTT.

CDR3 loop: CASSLSRLPSEKLFF. The CDR3 DNA reads TGTGCCAGCAGCTTAAGCAGGCTACCCAGCGAAAAACTGTTTTTT. V usage is TRBV7-2 and J usage is TRBJ1-4; D is unclear. This CDR3 contains 15 residues. Trimming took 2 bases from V and 8 from J, leaving 15 bases between them. CDR1 is SGHTA and CDR2 is FQGNSA in the germline V gene.

This clone ranks as medium-sized. This CDR3 is CASGHQNRGGSYEQYV. CDR3 DNA: TGTGCCAGCGGACATCAGAACCGGGGGGGTTCCTACGAGCAGTACGTC. This chain joins TRBV7-6 and TRBJ2-7, with 8 bases matching TRBD2. Losses at the gene ends were 8 bases for V and 1 base for J; bases not matched to a gene: 13. The CDR3 extends over 16 amino acids. CDR1 is SGHVS, CDR2 FNYEAQ, per germline.

The J gene is TRBJ2-3, the V gene TRBV4-1; D gene uncertain. Trimming left V 1 base short and J 9 bases short, with 8 bases between. The length of the CDR3 is 12 residues. Germline CDR1 MGHRA, CDR2 YSYEKL. Here the CDR3 reads CASSQVFQTQYF. The CDR3 DNA reads as TGCGCCAGCAGCCAAGTCTTCCAGACGCAGTATTTT.

The J gene is TRBJ2-7, the V gene TRBV5-6; a weak D match, TRBD1 (6 bases). The CDR3 is 13 residues long. The V gene's germline CDR1 is SGHDT and CDR2 YYEEEE. Trimming cost V 7 bases and J 3 bases, with 14 bases left between them. The CDR3 here is CASGPGRGYEQYV. Here the CDR3 DNA reads TGTGCCAGCGGGCCGGGCAGGGGCTACGAGCAGTACGTC.

V gene TRBV15 combines with J gene TRBJ2-1; no reliable D call. In germline, CDR1 is LNHNV, CDR2 YYDKDF (reference sequence). This CDR3 comprises 15 residues. Trimming removed 5 bases from V and 0 bases from J, with 11 bases in between. The CDR3 spells CATSELPSSYNEQFF. CDR3 nucleotides: TGTGCCACCAGCGAACTCCCGAGCTCCTACAATGAGCAGTTCTTC. Full variable domain (outside the CDR3, taken from reference TRBV15 and TRBJ2-1): DAMVIQNPRYQVTQFGKPVTLSCSQTLNHNVMYWYQQKSSQAPKLLFHYYDKDFNNEADTPDNFQSRRPNTSFCFLDIRSPGLGDTAMYLCATSELPSSYNEQFFGPGTRLTVL.

The V call is TRBV4-1, the J call TRBJ1-1, with D unclear. Germline CDR1 and CDR2: MGHRA and YSYEKL. This CDR3 has 14 residues. Trimming cost V 1 base and J 6 bases, with 12 bases left between them. CDR3 in amino acids: CASSQVGTKAEAFF. Here the CDR3 DNA reads TGCGCCAGCAGCCAAGTCGGTACAAAGGCTGAAGCTTTCTTT.

The chain employs TRBV29-1 and TRBJ2-3; 7 bases map to TRBD2. Germline V lookup: CDR1 SQVTM, CDR2 ANQGSEA. Losses at the gene ends were 2 bases for V and 6 bases for J; bases not matched to a gene: 2. This CDR3 spans 12 amino acids. CDR3 DNA: TGCAGCGTTGAACCCGGGGGGGATACGCAGTATTTT. Translation gives CSVEPGGDTQYF.

The V and J genes are TRBV5-6 and TRBJ1-2; D may be TRBD1 (5 bases). The CDR3 is 14 amino acids. Germline V gene lookup returns CDR1 SGHDT and CDR2 YYEEEE. V lost 2 bases to trimming and J lost 4 bases, with 12 bases between them. CDR3 coding DNA: TGTGCCAGCAGCTTAGTCAGGGAGATCTATGGCTACACCTTC. This gives the protein CASSLVREIYGYTF.

The chain carries TRBV15 and TRBJ2-6; no definite D call. The V end lost 5 bases, the J end lost 0 bases, and 8 bases lay between the germline ends. This CDR3 is built from 15 residues. CDR1 and CDR2 (germline): LNHNV, YYDKDF (reference sequence). CDR3: CATSFGDSGANVLTF. CDR3 sequence (DNA): TGTGCCACCAGCTTTGGGGACTCTGGGGCCAACGTCCTGACTTTC.

This rearrangement joins TRBV2 to TRBJ2-2; D gene ambiguous. The CDR3 spans 13 residues. V dropped 4 bases and J dropped 5 bases, with 8 bases sitting between them. CDR1 is SNHLY, CDR2 FYNNEI, per germline. CDR3 in DNA: TGTGCCAGCAGTGTAGAAGGAACCGGGGAGCTGTTTTTT. Its protein product is CASSVEGTGELFF. The whole variable domain, remainder taken from reference TRBV2 and TRBJ2-2, is EPEVTQTPSHQVTQMGQEVILRCVPISNHLYFYWYRQILGQKVEFLVSFYNNEISEKSEIFDDQFSVERPDGSNFTLKIRSTKLEDSAMYFCASSVEGTGELFFGEGSRLTVL.

The chain links TRBV6-4 to TRBJ2-1; 9 bases fit TRBD2. The CDR3 extends over 15 amino acids. The J segment lost 5 bases and the V segment lost 2 bases, leaving 4 bases of the junction unmatched. Per germline, CDR1 MRHNA and CDR2 SNTAGT. CDR3 in amino acids: CASSDLSGGNNEQFF. For the CDR3, the DNA is TGTGCCAGCAGTGACCTTAGCGGGGGCAACAATGAGCAGTTCTTC.

The rearrangement links TRBV7-9 to TRBJ2-3, with D maybe TRBD2 (6 bases). Germline lookup yields CDR1 SEHNR and CDR2 FQNEAQ (reference sequence). Trimming pared 5 bases from V and 3 bases from J, leaving 15 bases between. The CDR3 is 15 residues long. The CDR3 sequence is CASSGEEGLTDTQYF. As DNA, the CDR3 is TGTGCCAGCAGCGGAGAAGAGGGACTGACAGATACGCAGTATTTT.

The rearrangement joins TRBV18 to TRBJ2-1; the D is unclear. The CDR3 covers 15 residues. Germline V lookup: CDR1 KGHSH, CDR2 LQKENI. V lost 3 bases to trimming and J lost 1 base, with 10 bases between them. The CDR3 region is CASSPSDGSYNEQFF. The DNA for the CDR3 is TGTGCCAGCTCACCTTCGGACGGATCCTACAATGAGCAGTTCTTC.

The rearrangement joins TRBV6-2 or TRBV6-3 to TRBJ2-1; TRBD2 agrees at 14 bases. CDR1 MNHEY and CDR2 SVGEGT come from the germline V gene. With 5 bases clipped from V and 10 bases from J, the junction kept 4 bases outside the gene matches. The CDR3 runs 14 residues. CDR3 sequence: CASSGLAGGYEQFF. The CDR3 region has the DNA TGTGCCAGCAGTGGACTAGCGGGAGGATACGAGCAGTTCTTC.

This chain connects TRBV7-2 to TRBJ1-1; D call uncertain. The CDR3 is made up of 13 amino acids. The germline V gene encodes CDR1 SGHTA and CDR2 FQGNSA. V was cut by 3 bases and J by 3 bases, with 8 bases left in between. The CDR3 DNA follows: TGTGCCAGCAGCTTTAAAAGGGACACTGAAGCTTTCTTT. Its protein product is CASSFKRDTEAFF.

The sample holds one count of this clone. The chain carries TRBV7-8 and TRBJ2-1; TRBD2 matches at 11 bases. CDR1 is SGHVS, CDR2 FQNEAQ, per germline. The CDR3 spans 17 residues. The junction had 11 bases not matched to a gene; V was cut back by 4 bases and J by 6 bases. The CDR3 protein is CASSSLLAGVPSNEQFF. DNA for the CDR3: TGTGCCAGCAGCTCGTTACTAGCGGGAGTACCCTCCAATGAGCAGTTCTTC.

The chain employs TRBV12-5 and TRBJ1-5, with no clear D. This CDR3 comprises 13 residues. Germline assignment: CDR1 LGHNT and CDR2 FRNRAP. V was clipped by 0 bases and J by 7 bases, with 7 bases between them. DNA of the CDR3: TGTGCTAGTGGTTTGGTACTCGGGCAGCCCCAGCATTTT. Amino acids: CASGLVLGQPQHF.

The chain couples TRBV12-3 or TRBV12-4 to TRBJ1-1; 7 positions match TRBD1. Unmatched junction bases numbered 3, after V lost 5 bases and J lost 6 bases. The CDR3 totals 12 residues. CDR3 in amino acids: CASSPTGAEAFF. For the CDR3, the DNA is TGTGCCAGCAGTCCTACAGGGGCTGAAGCTTTCTTT.

This chain joins TRBV4-2 and TRBJ1-4; D gene uncertain. V was trimmed by 3 bases and J by 4 bases, leaving 9 bases between them. The CDR3 contains 14 residues. CDR1 and CDR2 from the germline V gene are LGHNA and YNFKEQ. CDR3 nucleotide sequence: TGTGCCAGCAGCCACGCAGGAGTTAATGAAAAACTGTTTTTT. Encoded protein: CASSHAGVNEKLFF.

DNA of the CDR3: TGCGCCAGCAGCCTCGGGACTAGCGCGCACGAGCAGTACGTC. It yields the protein CASSLGTSAHEQYV. This chain uses TRBV5-1 with TRBJ2-7; 10 nucleotides line up with TRBD2. The CDR3 sequence is 14 residues long. The germline CDR1 and CDR2 sequences are SGHRS and YFSETQ. Trimming removed 4 bases from V and 5 bases from J; junction bases left unmatched: 6.